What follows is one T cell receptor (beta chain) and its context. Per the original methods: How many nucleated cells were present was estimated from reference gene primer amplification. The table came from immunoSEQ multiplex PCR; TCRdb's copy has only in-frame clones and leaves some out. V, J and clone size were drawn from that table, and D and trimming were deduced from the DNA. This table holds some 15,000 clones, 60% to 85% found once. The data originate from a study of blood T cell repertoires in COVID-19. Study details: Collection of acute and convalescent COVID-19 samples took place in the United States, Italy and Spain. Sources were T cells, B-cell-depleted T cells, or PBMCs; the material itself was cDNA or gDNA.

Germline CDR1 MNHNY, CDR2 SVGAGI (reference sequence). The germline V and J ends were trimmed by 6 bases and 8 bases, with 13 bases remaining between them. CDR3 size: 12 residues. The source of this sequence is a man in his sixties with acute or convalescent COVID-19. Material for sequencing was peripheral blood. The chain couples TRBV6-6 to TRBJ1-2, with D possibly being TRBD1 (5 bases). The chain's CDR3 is CASSTGTVGYTF. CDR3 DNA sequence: TGTGCCAGCAGCACCGGGACTGTAGGCTACACCTTC.